The clone carrying this T cell receptor beta chain was observed a handful of times. The antigen is undetermined. With 60 Vbeta and 13 Jbeta primers, the PCR was carried out. Data came from immunoSEQ multiplex PCR; TCRdb stores just in-frame clones and leaves some out. The data show some 110,000 clones, roughly a tenth seen once. The data derive from a study of cytomegalovirus exposure and HLA in healthy donors. Study-level information: About 85 million unique TCR sequences came from HLA-typed donors in an early release. Study results and caveats: Reports indicate that TCR beta sequences accurately predicted the HLA-A and HLA-B alleles of most subjects. Some public TCRs appeared in many individuals, while most sequences were rare.

Losses at the gene ends were 2 bases for V and 8 bases for J; bases not matched to a gene: 7. In germline, CDR1 is SGHTA, CDR2 FQGTGA. The CDR3 length is 15 residues. Specimen: PBMCs. V gene TRBV7-3 combines with J gene TRBJ2-3, with 10 positions matching TRBD2. The receptor was derived from a man aged 40-55 years in good health and CMV-seropositive. The CDR3, as DNA: TGTGCCAGCAGCTTAGGAGCGGGAGGGCCAGGTACGCAGTATTTT. Translation gives CASSLGAGGPGTQYF.